The clone carrying this TCR beta chain turned up a few times. This sample is part of a study of blood T cell repertoires in COVID-19. The germline V gene encodes CDR1 LNHNV and CDR2 YYDKDF (reference sequence). J lost 4 bases, V lost 0 bases, and 7 bases had no gene match. The CDR3 is 17 amino acids. Data came from immunoSEQ multiplex PCR; TCRdb stores just in-frame clones and leaves some out. This sample has tens of thousands of clones; about 70% occur once, and the top ten carry around 30%. This rearrangement joins TRBV15 to TRBJ2-7, with 12 bases lining up with TRBD2. Sequenced: peripheral blood. This clonotype was obtained from a woman older than 75 with active or convalescent COVID-19. The CDR3 reads CATSREASGGAGYEQYF. The DNA for the CDR3 is TGTGCCACCAGCAGAGAGGCTAGCGGGGGGGCCGGGTACGAGCAGTACTTC.